This entry lists 7 T cell receptor beta chains sequenced from one sample in a study of radiation and T cells in renal cell carcinoma. Regarding treatment: treatment-naive control, cytoreductive nephrectomy. Only in-frame clones appear in the TCRdb table, and some are missing; sequencing was by immunoSEQ multiplex PCR. The top ten clones hold approximately 33% of a sample with 18,000 or so clones, about three fifths of them seen once. Specimen: tumor tissue, collected from a patient whose treatment was nephrectomy without radiotherapy. These receptors all stem from a middle-aged man with renal cell carcinoma.

This rearrangement joins TRBV6-6 to TRBJ1-1; D unclear. The CDR3 runs 14 residues. Trimming removed 2 bases at V and 0 bases at J, with 7 bases between. Germline lookup yields CDR1 MNHNY and CDR2 SVGAGI (reference sequence). The CDR3 DNA sequence: TGTGCCAGCAGTTACCCCGGGATGAACACTGAAGCTTTCTTT. Translation: CASSYPGMNTEAFF.

This clone was recorded once. The chain carries TRBV6-5 and TRBJ1-1, with D maybe TRBD1 (6 bases). V was shortened by 7 bases and J by 8 bases, with 11 bases between the two germline ends. The CDR3 extends over 11 amino acids. Per the germline V gene, CDR1 is MNHEY and CDR2 is SVGAGI. The CDR3 loop is CASKRQEEAFF. DNA for the CDR3: TGTGCCAGCAAAAGACAGGAGGAAGCTTTCTTT.

This clone appeared a few times. J is TRBJ1-2 and V is TRBV2; the D gene is possibly TRBD1 (5 bases). The germline V gene has CDR1 SNHLY and CDR2 FYNNEI. CDR3 length: 14 amino acids. The V end lost 6 bases, the J end lost 5 bases, and 16 bases lay between the germline ends. In DNA form, the CDR3 reads TGTGCCAGCAGGAAATCGGGACTGACTTATGGCTACACCTTC. Amino acids: CASRKSGLTYGYTF.

The V call is TRBV10-3, the J call TRBJ2-1; 9 bases align to TRBD2. CDR1 and CDR2 from the germline V gene are ENHRY and SYGVKD. The CDR3 has 14 amino acids. V shed 6 bases, J shed 4 bases, and the junction held 4 bases outside the gene matches. CDR3 region: CAIREAGGYNEQFF. The CDR3 DNA reads as TGTGCCATCAGAGAAGCGGGAGGATACAATGAGCAGTTCTTC.

This clone was counted once. V usage is TRBV30 and J usage is TRBJ2-7, with D unclear. V was cut by 3 bases and J by 4 bases, with 13 bases left in between. The CDR3 consists of 13 residues. The germline V gene encodes CDR1 GTSNPN and CDR2 SVGIG (reference sequence). The CDR3 reads CAWRQERVYEQYF. CDR3 DNA sequence: TGTGCCTGGAGGCAGGAAAGGGTTTACGAGCAGTACTTC.

This chain joins TRBV9 and TRBJ1-1; D not certain. This CDR3 is built from 16 residues. Germline CDR1 is SGDLS and CDR2 is YYNGEE. With 0 bases removed from V and 3 bases from J, the gap between germline ends came to 15 bases. The CDR3 region has the DNA TGTGCCAGCAGCGTAGGTGGTAGGGCCGGGGACACTGAAGCTTTCTTT. Amino acids: CASSVGGRAGDTEAFF.

This clone was seen once. The gene calls are TRBV7-2 and TRBJ2-5; TRBD1 matches at 7 bases. Per the germline V gene, CDR1 is SGHTA and CDR2 is FQGNSA. Trimming at V came to 5 bases and at J to 6 bases, leaving 12 bases not matched to a gene. This CDR3 has 15 amino acids. This CDR3 is CASSPGTVGSQTQYF. The DNA for the CDR3 is TGTGCCAGCAGCCCAGGGACAGTGGGTAGCCAGACCCAGTACTTC.